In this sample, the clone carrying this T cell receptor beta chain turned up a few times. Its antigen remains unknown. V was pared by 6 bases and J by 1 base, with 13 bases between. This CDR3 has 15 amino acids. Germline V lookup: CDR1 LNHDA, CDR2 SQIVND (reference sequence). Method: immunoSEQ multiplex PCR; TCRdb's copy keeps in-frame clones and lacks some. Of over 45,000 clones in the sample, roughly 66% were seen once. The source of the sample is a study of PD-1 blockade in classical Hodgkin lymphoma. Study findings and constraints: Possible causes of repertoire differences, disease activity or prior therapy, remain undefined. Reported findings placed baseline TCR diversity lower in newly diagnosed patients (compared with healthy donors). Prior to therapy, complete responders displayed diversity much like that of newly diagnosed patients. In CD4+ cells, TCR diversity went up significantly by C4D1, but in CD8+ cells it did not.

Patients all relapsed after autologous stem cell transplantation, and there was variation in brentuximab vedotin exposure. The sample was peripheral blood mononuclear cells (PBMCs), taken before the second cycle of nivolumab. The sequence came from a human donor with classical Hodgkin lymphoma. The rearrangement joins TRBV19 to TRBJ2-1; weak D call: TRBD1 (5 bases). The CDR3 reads CASSLQGGSYNEQFF. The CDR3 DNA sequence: TGTGCCAGTAGCCTCCAGGGTGGGTCCTACAATGAGCAGTTCTTC.